A single sample is the source of the 2 T cell receptor beta chains below, sequenced in a study of brain T cells in children with intractable seizures. Time point given: blood from clinic visit 5 months post-surgery; TSC patient then seizure free. Profiled with immunoSEQ multiplex PCR; TCRdb holds only in-frame clones, not every one. The table records around 340,000 clones, 93% of them present only once. This specimen consisted of peripheral blood, obtained 4 to 5 months after surgery. The origin of the receptors is a boy younger than two with tuberous sclerosis and intractable seizures.

This clone was seen once. The chain uses TRBV7-6 and TRBJ2-1, with D perhaps matching TRBD1 (5 bases). In germline, CDR1 is SGHVS, CDR2 FNYEAQ. Trimming removed 0 bases at V and 0 bases at J, with 18 bases between. This CDR3 is 19 amino acids long. CDR3 protein: CASSLAGSAGLSSYNEQFF. The CDR3, as DNA: TGTGCCAGCAGCTTAGCGGGGTCAGCAGGGCTTAGCTCCTACAATGAGCAGTTCTTC. The full variable domain, rest sourced from reference TRBV7-6 and TRBJ2-1, is GAGVSQSPRYKVTKRGQDVALRCDPISGHVSLYWYRQALGQGPEFLTYFNYEAQQDKSGLPNDRFSAERPEGSISTLTIQRTEQRDSAMYRCASSLAGSAGLSSYNEQFFGPGTRLTVL.

The chain joins TRBV13 to TRBJ2-1; TRBD2 matches 12 bases. This CDR3 contains 15 residues. Germline trimming cut 2 bases from V and 8 bases from J; bases unmatched to any gene: 4. Germline CDR1 and CDR2: PRHDT and FYEKMQ (reference sequence). CDR3 in amino acids: CASSLWTSGVYEQFF. The CDR3 DNA reads TGTGCCAGCAGCTTATGGACTAGCGGGGTCTATGAGCAGTTCTTC.